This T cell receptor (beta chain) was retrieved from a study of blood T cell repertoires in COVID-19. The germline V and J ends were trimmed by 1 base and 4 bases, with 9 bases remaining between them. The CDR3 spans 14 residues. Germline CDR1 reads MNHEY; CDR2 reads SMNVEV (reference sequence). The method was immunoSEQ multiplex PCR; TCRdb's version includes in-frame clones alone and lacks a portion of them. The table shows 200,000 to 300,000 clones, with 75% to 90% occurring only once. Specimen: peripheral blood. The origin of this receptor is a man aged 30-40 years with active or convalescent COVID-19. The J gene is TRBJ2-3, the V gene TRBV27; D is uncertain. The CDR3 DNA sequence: TGTGCCAGCAGTTTATTTACTGCCCCAGATACGCAGTATTTT. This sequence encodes CASSLFTAPDTQYF.